One sample yielded the 21 T cell receptor beta chains listed below, sequenced in a study of cytomegalovirus exposure and HLA in healthy donors. The PCR used 60 Vbeta and 13 Jbeta primers. Here immunoSEQ multiplex PCR was the method, and the copy in TCRdb shows in-frame clones only, minus some. The sample has 55,000 to 85,000 clones, 72% seen once. Sequencing input: PBMCs. The receptors shown here come from a woman in her thirties or forties in good health and CMV-seropositive.

This clone was picked up a small number of times. V gene TRBV7-7 combines with J gene TRBJ2-5, with D maybe TRBD1 (6 bases). V was shortened by 2 bases and J by 5 bases, with 12 bases between the two germline ends. The germline V gene has CDR1 SSHAT and CDR2 FNYEAQ (reference sequence). This CDR3 contains 14 residues. CDR3 coding DNA: TGTGCCAGCAGCTTACTCGGGACACGGGAGACCCAGTACTTC. Translated: CASSLLGTRETQYF.

The V call is TRBV30, the J call TRBJ2-5, with 8 positions matching TRBD1. With the DNA end fitting TRBJ2-7 better, the J assignment may be wrong. Germline values: CDR1 GTSNPN, CDR2 SVGIG (reference sequence). This CDR3 is 13 amino acids long. CDR3 bases: TGTGCCTGGAGTCCTACCGACAGGGGCGAGCAGTACTTC. Amino acids: CAWSPTDRGEQYF.

The V and J genes are TRBV2 and TRBJ2-1, with 9 bases aligning to TRBD1. This CDR3 has 15 amino acids. Germline V gene data show CDR1 as SNHLY and CDR2 as FYNNEI. V lost 4 bases, J lost 3 bases, and 4 bases stayed unmatched. The CDR3 DNA sequence: TGTGCCAGCAGTGGGCCGGGACAGGGCTACAATGAGCAGTTCTTC. Residues: CASSGPGQGYNEQFF.

This clone appeared a single time. The chain couples TRBV19 to TRBJ1-6, with 7 nucleotides matching TRBD1. This CDR3 has 17 amino acids. CDR1 is LNHDA, CDR2 SQIVND, per germline (reference sequence). V lost 3 bases, J lost 6 bases, and 11 bases stayed unmatched. The CDR3 region has the DNA TGTGCCAGTAGTATCCCTCCAGGGGGAAACCGTAATTCACCCCTCCACTTT. Translating gives CASSIPPGGNRNSPLHF.

For this clone: Within the sample, other DNA sequences also encode this same CDR3. The V gene is TRBV5-1, the J gene TRBJ1-6; 8 bases are a match to TRBD1. J lost 5 bases, V lost 4 bases, and 8 bases had no gene match. The CDR3 is made up of 16 amino acids. Germline loops: CDR1 SGHRS, CDR2 YFSETQ. This CDR3 is CASSLDTGGDNSPLHF. The CDR3 DNA sequence: TGCGCCAGCAGCCTGGATACAGGGGGGGATAATTCACCCCTCCACTTT.

This rearrangement joins TRBV5-4 to TRBJ1-2, with D possibly TRBD1 on 5 matching bases. Germline CDR1 is SGHNT and CDR2 is YYREEE (reference sequence). Trimming left V 0 bases short and J 4 bases short, with 13 bases between. There are 15 residues in the CDR3. CDR3: CASSLGKGGVYGYTF. The CDR3 DNA sequence: TGTGCCAGCAGCTTGGGGAAGGGAGGGGTCTATGGCTACACCTTC.

The chain has TRBV6-4 and TRBJ2-7; D is possibly TRBD2 (9 bases). The CDR3 is made up of 16 amino acids. Trimming shortened V by 7 bases and J by 2 bases, and 21 bases separated the two germline ends. CDR1 is MRHNA, CDR2 SNTAGT, per germline. This CDR3 reads CASIPLAGQVTYEQYF. CDR3 nucleotide sequence: TGTGCCAGCATTCCCCTAGCGGGACAGGTGACCTACGAGCAGTACTTC.

The chain has TRBV6-1 and TRBJ1-3; D is unclear. The V gene's germline CDR1 is MNHNS and CDR2 SASEGT. Between the trimmed V and J ends, which lost 2 bases and 7 bases, there was a span of 15 bases. The length of the CDR3 is 15 residues. CDR3 in amino acids: CASSERRGHRNTIYF. DNA for the CDR3: TGTGCCAGCAGTGAACGCCGAGGTCATCGGAACACCATATATTTT.

With respect to this clone: The junction departs from germline at one end; a sequencing error may be responsible. The chain combines TRBV6-5 with TRBJ2-3; perhaps D is TRBD1 or TRBD2 (7 bases each). The CDR3 contains 15 residues. Germline V gene sequence: CDR1 MNHEY, CDR2 SVGAGI. Here the CDR3 reads CASSDSGGGTDTQYF. CDR3 nucleotides: TGTGCCAGCAGTGACTCAGGGGGGGGCACAGATACGCAGTATTTT.

The J gene is TRBJ2-5, the V gene TRBV9; a possible D gene is TRBD2 (6 bases). The CDR3 has 17 residues. V lost 1 base to trimming and J lost 2 bases, with 18 bases between them. Germline lookup yields CDR1 SGDLS and CDR2 YYNGEE. The CDR3 DNA is TGTGCCAGCAGCGTAATCTCGGGACTGGGGTCACAAGAGACCCAGTACTTC. Protein product: CASSVISGLGSQETQYF. Full variable domain (outside the CDR3, taken from reference TRBV9 and TRBJ2-5): DSGVTQTPKHLITATGQRVTLRCSPRSGDLSVYWYQQSLDQGLQFLIQYYNGEERAKGNILERFSAQQFPDLHSELNLSSLELGDSALYFCASSVISGLGSQETQYFGPGTRLLVL.

The chain employs TRBV6-5 and TRBJ2-1; D perhaps matches TRBD2 (5 bases). Between the trimmed V and J ends, which lost 3 bases and 4 bases, there was a span of 16 bases. The length of the CDR3 is 16 residues. Germline V gene lookup returns CDR1 MNHEY and CDR2 SVGAGI. In DNA form, the CDR3 reads TGTGCCAGCAGTTATGCTGAGGGTCGGCCTTACAATGAGCAGTTCTTC. Translation: CASSYAEGRPYNEQFF.

This chain joins TRBV4-1 and TRBJ1-3, with D uncertain. Trimming took 0 bases from V and 2 from J, leaving 5 bases between them. The V gene's germline CDR1 is MGHRA and CDR2 YSYEKL. CDR3 length: 14 amino acids. The CDR3 DNA reads as TGCGCCAGCAGCCAAGAAACAGCTGGAAACACCATATATTTT. This translates into CASSQETAGNTIYF.

In nucleotides, the CDR3 is TGTGCCAGCAGCTTGGGGACTAGCGGGGGGATGTTCTTC. As protein: CASSLGTSGGMFF. The chain joins TRBV7-6 to TRBJ2-1; 15 nucleotides agree with TRBD2. V lost 3 bases and J lost 15; bases outside the gene matches: 3. Per the germline V gene, CDR1 is SGHVS and CDR2 is FNYEAQ. The CDR3 length is 13 residues.

The rearrangement joins TRBV7-2 to TRBJ1-1; the D is unclear. Germline assignment: CDR1 SGHTA and CDR2 FQGNSA. CDR3 length: 11 amino acids. Trimming took 1 base from V and 10 from J, leaving 7 bases between them. The chain's CDR3 is CASSLGAGAFF. The CDR3 nucleotides are TGTGCCAGCAGCTTAGGGGCCGGAGCTTTCTTT.

Only one count was recorded for this clone. The rearrangement uses TRBV7-9 and TRBJ1-1; a weak D match, TRBD1 (6 bases). Germline lookup yields CDR1 SEHNR and CDR2 FQNEAQ (reference sequence). CDR3 size: 14 residues. The V and J ends lost 5 bases and 1 base respectively, with 11 bases between them. DNA of the CDR3: TGTGCCAGCAGCCAACAGGGTGCGAACACTGAAGCTTTCTTT. This gives the protein CASSQQGANTEAFF. Together with reference TRBV7-9 and TRBJ1-1, the CDR3 gives the full variable domain: DTGVSQNPRHKITKRGQNVTFRCDPISEHNRLYWYRQTLGQGPEFLTYFQNEAQLEKSRLLSDRFSAERPKGSFSTLEIQRTEQGDSAMYLCASSQQGANTEAFFGQGTRLTVV.

The rearrangement joins TRBV7-2 to TRBJ1-6; D remains unclear. The ends were cut back, 3 bases at V and 0 bases at J, with 9 bases in the middle. Per the germline V gene, CDR1 is SGHTA and CDR2 is FQGNSA. The length of the CDR3 is 16 residues. CDR3 sequence: CASSFSWSSYNSPLHF. The DNA of the CDR3 is TGTGCCAGCAGCTTCAGCTGGAGCTCCTATAATTCACCCCTCCACTTT.

This chain links TRBV30 with TRBJ2-3; TRBD2 matches at 8 bases. From germline, CDR1 is GTSNPN and CDR2 SVGIG (reference sequence). The CDR3 is 14 residues long. The V segment lost 0 bases and the J segment 6 bases; nucleotides outside the gene matches: 5. The CDR3 is CAWSVQRGRDTQYF. As DNA, the CDR3 is TGTGCCTGGAGTGTACAGCGGGGGCGCGATACGCAGTATTTT.

The chain links TRBV5-1 to TRBJ2-5, with no clear D. Trimming removed 5 bases from V and 3 bases from J, with 17 bases in between. The CDR3 spans 15 residues. Germline lookup yields CDR1 SGHRS and CDR2 YFSETQ. The CDR3 sequence: CASSMGNPYEETQYF. The CDR3 nucleotides read TGCGCCAGCAGTATGGGCAACCCATACGAAGAGACCCAGTACTTC.

The V and J genes are TRBV18 and TRBJ1-3, with a weak D call TRBD1 (6 bases). V was trimmed by 2 bases and J by 0 bases, leaving 17 bases between them. The CDR3 sequence is 18 residues long. The V gene's germline CDR1 is KGHSH and CDR2 LQKENI. CDR3 in DNA: TGTGCCAGCTCACCAAACCAGGGGACGGGACGCTCTGGAAACACCATATATTTT. Translating gives CASSPNQGTGRSGNTIYF.

This chain connects TRBV2 to TRBJ1-3; 7 positions agree with TRBD1. The CDR3 runs 15 residues. V lost 4 bases and J lost 1; bases outside the gene matches: 4. From germline, CDR1 is SNHLY and CDR2 FYNNEI. For the CDR3, the DNA is TGTGCCAGCAGTGCATACAGGGGTTCTGGAAACACCATATATTTT. Translating gives CASSAYRGSGNTIYF.

This clone has just a few counts. V gene TRBV4-1 combines with J gene TRBJ1-1; perhaps TRBD1 as D (5 bases). V was trimmed by 0 bases and J by 0 bases, leaving 11 bases between them. Germline V gene lookup returns CDR1 MGHRA and CDR2 YSYEKL. The CDR3 extends over 16 amino acids. The CDR3 loop reads CASSQDGQGVNTEAFF. The CDR3, as DNA: TGCGCCAGCAGCCAAGATGGGCAGGGTGTGAACACTGAAGCTTTCTTT.